This T cell receptor (beta chain) was recorded in a study of human T cells and chemical hapten exposure. The wider study: Patch testing was performed with 0.01% DPC on the upper back, with reading at 6 days. The study, taken as a whole, reports: Unchanged with DPC sensitization were TCRs above 1 in 1000 frequency.

The CDR3 is 11 amino acids. Germline V gene data show CDR1 as SQVTM and CDR2 as ANQGSEA. V lost 6 bases and J lost 0, with 0 bases in between. TCRdb ran MiXCR on the RACE reads and lists one entry per CDR3 protein. The sample includes roughly 100,000 distinct CDR3 sequences, about 9% of them seen just once. The time point is: patch test 2, 6 weeks after DPC sensitization. Treatment here: therapeutic diphenylcyclopropenone sensitization with weekly scalp DPC. Blood was collected ahead of every patch test applied. RNA extraction used unfractionated whole blood as the source of total RNA. To note about this clonotype: Its matching antigen is unknown.

The origin of this receptor is a woman between 40 and 55 years old with alopecia areata. Some clones in this sample may be carry-over from other donors' samples. The rearrangement uses TRBV29-1 and TRBJ2-6; D is ambiguous. The sequencing used whole blood, collected in connection with sensitization to the hapten diphenylcyclopropenone (DPC). The CDR3 coding sequence is TGCAGCGTCTCTGGGGCCAACGTCCTGACTTTC. This encodes CSVSGANVLTF.